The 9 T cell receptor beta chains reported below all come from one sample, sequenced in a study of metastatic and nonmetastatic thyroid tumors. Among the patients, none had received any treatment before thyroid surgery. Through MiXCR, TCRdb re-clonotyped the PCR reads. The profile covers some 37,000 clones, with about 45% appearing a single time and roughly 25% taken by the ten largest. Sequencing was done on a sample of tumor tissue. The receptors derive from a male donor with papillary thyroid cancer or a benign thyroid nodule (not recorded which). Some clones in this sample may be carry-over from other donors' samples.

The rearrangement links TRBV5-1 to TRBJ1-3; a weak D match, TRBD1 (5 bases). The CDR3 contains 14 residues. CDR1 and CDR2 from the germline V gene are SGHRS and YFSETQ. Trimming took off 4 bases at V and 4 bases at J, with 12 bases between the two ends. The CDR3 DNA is TGCGCCAGCAGCAAGGGGACCGAAGGAAACACCATATATTTT. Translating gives CASSKGTEGNTIYF.

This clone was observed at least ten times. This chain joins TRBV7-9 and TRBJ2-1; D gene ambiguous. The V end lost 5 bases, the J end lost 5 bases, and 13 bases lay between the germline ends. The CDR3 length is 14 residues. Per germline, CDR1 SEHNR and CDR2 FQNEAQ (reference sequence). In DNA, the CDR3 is TGTGCCAGCAGCATAAGGGAAGAGGACAATGAGCAGTTCTTC. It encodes CASSIREEDNEQFF. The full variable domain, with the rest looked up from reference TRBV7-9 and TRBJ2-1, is DTGVSQNPRHKITKRGQNVTFRCDPISEHNRLYWYRQTLGQGPEFLTYFQNEAQLEKSRLLSDRFSAERPKGSFSTLEIQRTEQGDSAMYLCASSIREEDNEQFFGPGTRLTVL.

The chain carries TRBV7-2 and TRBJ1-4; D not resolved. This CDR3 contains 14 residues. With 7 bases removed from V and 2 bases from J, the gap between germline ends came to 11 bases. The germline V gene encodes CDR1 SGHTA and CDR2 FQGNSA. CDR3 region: CASTEGSTNEKLFF. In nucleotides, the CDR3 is TGTGCCAGCACTGAGGGTAGCACTAATGAAAAACTGTTTTTT.

The CDR3 DNA follows: TGTGCCAGCAGTTCTCGGTTGAACACTGAAGCTTTCTTT. This translates into CASSSRLNTEAFF. This chain links TRBV7-9 with TRBJ1-1, with D uncertain. Germline loops: CDR1 SEHNR, CDR2 FQNEAQ (reference sequence). Trimming removed 6 bases from V and 0 bases from J, with 8 bases in between. This CDR3 contains 13 residues.

The CDR3 protein is CASSPKPGPTYGYTF. CDR3 sequence (DNA): TGTGCCAGCTCACCAAAGCCCGGTCCGACCTATGGCTACACCTTC. The chain is built from TRBV18 and TRBJ1-2; no clear D gene. This CDR3 comprises 15 residues. The V and J ends lost 2 bases and 4 bases respectively, with 14 bases between them. Germline V lookup: CDR1 KGHSH, CDR2 LQKENI.

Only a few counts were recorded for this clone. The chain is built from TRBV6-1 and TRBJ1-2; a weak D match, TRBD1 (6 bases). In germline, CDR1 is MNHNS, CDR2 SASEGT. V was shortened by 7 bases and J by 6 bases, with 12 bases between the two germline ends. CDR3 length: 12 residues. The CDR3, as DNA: TGTGCCAGCACTGGGGGGGCTGATGGCTACACCTTC. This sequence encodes CASTGGADGYTF.

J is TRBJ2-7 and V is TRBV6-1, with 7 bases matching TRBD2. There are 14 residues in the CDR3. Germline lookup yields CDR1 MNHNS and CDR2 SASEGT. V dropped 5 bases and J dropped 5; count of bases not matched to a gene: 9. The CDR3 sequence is CASSTGLESDEQYF. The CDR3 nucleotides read TGTGCCAGCAGTACAGGACTAGAAAGTGACGAGCAGTACTTC.

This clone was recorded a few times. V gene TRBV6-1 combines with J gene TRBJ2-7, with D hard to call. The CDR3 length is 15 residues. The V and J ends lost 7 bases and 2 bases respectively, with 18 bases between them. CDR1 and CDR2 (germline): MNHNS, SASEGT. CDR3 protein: CASTPRAESTYEQYF. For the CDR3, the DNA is TGTGCCAGCACCCCACGGGCAGAATCAACCTACGAGCAGTACTTC.

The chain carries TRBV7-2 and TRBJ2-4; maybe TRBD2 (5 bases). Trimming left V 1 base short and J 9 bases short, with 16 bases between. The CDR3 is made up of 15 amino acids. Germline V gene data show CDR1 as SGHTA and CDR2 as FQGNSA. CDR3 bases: TGTGCCAGCAGCTTAGGGCTAGCAGATGCGGGCATTCAGTACTTC. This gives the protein CASSLGLADAGIQYF. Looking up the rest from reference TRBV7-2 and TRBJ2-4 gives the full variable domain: GAGVSQSPSNKVTEKGKDVELRCDPISGHTALYWYRQSLGQGLEFLIYFQGNSAPDKSGLPSDRFSAERTGGSVSTLTIQRTQQEDSAVYLCASSLGLADAGIQYFGAGTRLSVL.